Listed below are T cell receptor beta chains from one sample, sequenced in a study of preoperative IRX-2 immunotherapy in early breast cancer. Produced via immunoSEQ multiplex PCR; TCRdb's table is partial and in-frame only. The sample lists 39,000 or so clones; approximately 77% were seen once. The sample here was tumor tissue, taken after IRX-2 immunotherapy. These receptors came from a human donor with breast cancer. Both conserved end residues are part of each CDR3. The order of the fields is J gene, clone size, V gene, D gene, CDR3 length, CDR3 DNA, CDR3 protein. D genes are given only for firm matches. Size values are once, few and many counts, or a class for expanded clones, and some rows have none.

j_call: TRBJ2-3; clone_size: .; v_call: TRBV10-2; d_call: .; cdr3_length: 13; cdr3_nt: TGCGCCAGCAGTGAGTCTGTCATCGGTACGCAGTATTTT; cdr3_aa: CASSESVIGTQYF
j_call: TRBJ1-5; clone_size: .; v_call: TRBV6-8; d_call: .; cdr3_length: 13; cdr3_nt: TGTGCCAGCAGGACACCGAGCAATCAGCCCCAGCATTTT; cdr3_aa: CASRTPSNQPQHF
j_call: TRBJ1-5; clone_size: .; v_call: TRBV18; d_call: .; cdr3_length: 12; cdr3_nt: TGTGCCAGCTCACCCCGGGACGGACCCCAGCATTTT; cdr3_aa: CASSPRDGPQHF
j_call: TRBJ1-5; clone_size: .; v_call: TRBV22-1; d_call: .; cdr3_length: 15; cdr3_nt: TGTGCCAGCAGTGCCAGACAGATGGGCAATCAGCCCCAGCATTTT; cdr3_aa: CASSARQMGNQPQHF
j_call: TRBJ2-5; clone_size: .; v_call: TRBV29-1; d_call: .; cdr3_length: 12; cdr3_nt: TGCAGCGTTGCGAACAGCCAAGAGACCCAGTACTTC; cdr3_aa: CSVANSQETQYF
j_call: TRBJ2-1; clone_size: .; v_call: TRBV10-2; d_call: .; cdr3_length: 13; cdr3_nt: TGCGCCAGCAGTGAGCTTGGGAAGAATGAGCAGTTCTTC; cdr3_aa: CASSELGKNEQFF
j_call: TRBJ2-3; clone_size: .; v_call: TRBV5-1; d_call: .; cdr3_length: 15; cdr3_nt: TGCGCCAGCAGAATTGGGAGTTGGAGGGAAGATACGCAGTATTTT; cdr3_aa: CASRIGSWREDTQYF
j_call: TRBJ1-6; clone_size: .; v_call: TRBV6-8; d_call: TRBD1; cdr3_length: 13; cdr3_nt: TGTGCCACCAGACAGGGAGGAGGTTCACCCCTCCACTTT; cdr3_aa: CATRQGGGSPLHF
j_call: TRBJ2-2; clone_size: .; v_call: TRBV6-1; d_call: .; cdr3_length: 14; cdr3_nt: TGTGCCAGCAGTGAAGTTGGGCGAACCGGGGAGCTGTTTTTT; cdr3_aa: CASSEVGRTGELFF
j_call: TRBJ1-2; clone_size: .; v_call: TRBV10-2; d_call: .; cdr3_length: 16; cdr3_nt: TGCGCCAGCAGGTTTGAGGTGGCAGGGAGTAACTATGGCTACACCTTC; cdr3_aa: CASRFEVAGSNYGYTF
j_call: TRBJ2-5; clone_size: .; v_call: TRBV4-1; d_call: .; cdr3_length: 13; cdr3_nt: TGCGCCAGCAGCCAAGGCCCGTGGGAGACCCAGTACTTC; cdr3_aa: CASSQGPWETQYF
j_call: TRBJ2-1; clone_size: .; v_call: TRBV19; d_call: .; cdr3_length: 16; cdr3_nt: TGTGCCAGTACCCGATGGTGGGACGGGTCGATGAATGAGCAGTTCTTC; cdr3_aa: CASTRWWDGSMNEQFF
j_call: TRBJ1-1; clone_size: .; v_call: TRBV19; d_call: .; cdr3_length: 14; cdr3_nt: TGTGCCAGTAGGATGGACAGAGTGAACACTGAAGCTTTCTTT; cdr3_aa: CASRMDRVNTEAFF
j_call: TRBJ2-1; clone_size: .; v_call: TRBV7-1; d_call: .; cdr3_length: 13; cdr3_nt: TGTGCCAGCAGCTCCGGAGGTTACAATGAGCAGTTCTTC; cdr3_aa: CASSSGGYNEQFF
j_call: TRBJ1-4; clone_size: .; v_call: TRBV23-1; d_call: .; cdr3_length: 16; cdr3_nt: TGCGCCAGCAGCTATCGGGCCCTCCTAGGCGACGAAAAACTGTTTTTT; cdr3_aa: CASSYRALLGDEKLFF
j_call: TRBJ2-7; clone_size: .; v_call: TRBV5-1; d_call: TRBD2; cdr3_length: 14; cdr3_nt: TGCGCCAGCTCTACTAGCGGAGATCACTACGAGCAGTACTTC; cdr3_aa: CASSTSGDHYEQYF
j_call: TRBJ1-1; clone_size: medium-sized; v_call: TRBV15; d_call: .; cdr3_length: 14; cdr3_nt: TGTGCCACCAGCAGAGAAGGGCGGAACACTGAAGCTTTCTTT; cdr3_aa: CATSREGRNTEAFF
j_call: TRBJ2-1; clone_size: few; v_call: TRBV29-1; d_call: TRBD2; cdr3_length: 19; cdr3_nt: TGCAGCGTTGAAGATCGAGGGACTAGCGGGGGGGCGATGTACAATGAGCAGTTCTTC; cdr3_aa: CSVEDRGTSGGAMYNEQFF
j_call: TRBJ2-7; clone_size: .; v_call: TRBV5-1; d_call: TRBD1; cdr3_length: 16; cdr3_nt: TGCGCCAGCAGCTTTGGAGGGACAGGGGTTTCCTACGAGCAGTACTTC; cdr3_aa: CASSFGGTGVSYEQYF
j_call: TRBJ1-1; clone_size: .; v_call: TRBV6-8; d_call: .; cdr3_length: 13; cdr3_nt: TGTGCCAGCACCATCCGGGGGGCCACTGAAGCTTTCTTT; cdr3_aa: CASTIRGATEAFF
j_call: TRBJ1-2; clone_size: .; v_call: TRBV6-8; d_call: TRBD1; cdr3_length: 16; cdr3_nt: TGTGCCATCAGACCCCGGGACAGAGATACTAACTATGGCTACACCTTC; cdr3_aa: CAIRPRDRDTNYGYTF
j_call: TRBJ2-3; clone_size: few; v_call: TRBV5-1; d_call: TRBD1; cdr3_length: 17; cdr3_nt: TGCGCCAGCAGCCCTGGTCTGACAGGGGATGGTACAGATACGCAGTATTTT; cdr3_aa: CASSPGLTGDGTDTQYF
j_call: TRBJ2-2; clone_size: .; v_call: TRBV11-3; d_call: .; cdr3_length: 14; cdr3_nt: TGTGCCAGCTCCCTGCGAAGTATCACCGGGGAGCTGTTTTTT; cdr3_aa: CASSLRSITGELFF
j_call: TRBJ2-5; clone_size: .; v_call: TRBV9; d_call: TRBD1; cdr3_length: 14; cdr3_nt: TGTGCCAGCAAAGGGCGGGACAGGTTCGAGACCCAGTACTTC; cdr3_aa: CASKGRDRFETQYF
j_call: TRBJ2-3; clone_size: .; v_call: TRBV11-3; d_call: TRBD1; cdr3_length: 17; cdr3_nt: TGTGCCAGCAGCACCGGGGACAGGGGGCCAAGCACAGATACGCAGTATTTT; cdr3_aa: CASSTGDRGPSTDTQYF
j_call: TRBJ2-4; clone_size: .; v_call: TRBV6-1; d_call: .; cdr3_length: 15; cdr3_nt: TGTGCCAGCAGTGAAGCGGGCCGTGGAGGGAACATTCAGTACTTC; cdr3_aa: CASSEAGRGGNIQYF
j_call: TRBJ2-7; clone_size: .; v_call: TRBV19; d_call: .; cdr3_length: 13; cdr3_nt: TGTGCCACCCCGATAGACAGAGGCTACGAGCAGTACTTC; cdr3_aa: CATPIDRGYEQYF
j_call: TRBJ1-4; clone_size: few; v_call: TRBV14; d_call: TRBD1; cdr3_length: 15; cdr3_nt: TGTGCCAGCAGCCAAGCGGGACAGGGGTATGAAAAACTGTTTTTT; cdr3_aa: CASSQAGQGYEKLFF
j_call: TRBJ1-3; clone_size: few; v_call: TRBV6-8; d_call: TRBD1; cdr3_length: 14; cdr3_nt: TGTGCCAGCACCGAACGTAAAACGGGACAGGGAAGAAATTTT; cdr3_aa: CASTERKTGQGRNF
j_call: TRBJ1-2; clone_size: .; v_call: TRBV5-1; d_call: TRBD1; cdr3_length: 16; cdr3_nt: TGCGCCAGCAGCTTGGACGGGTTCGGGACAGGGGATAGTAACACCTTC; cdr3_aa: CASSLDGFGTGDSNTF
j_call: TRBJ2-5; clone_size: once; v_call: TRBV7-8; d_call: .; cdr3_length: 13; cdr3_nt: TGTGCCAGCAGCCAAGATCCCCCAGAGACCCAGTACTTC; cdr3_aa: CASSQDPPETQYF
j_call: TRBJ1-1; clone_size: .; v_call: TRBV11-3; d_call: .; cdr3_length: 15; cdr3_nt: TGTGCCAGCAGCTTAGGGGCGGAATTTAACACTGAAGCTTTCTTT; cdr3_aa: CASSLGAEFNTEAFF
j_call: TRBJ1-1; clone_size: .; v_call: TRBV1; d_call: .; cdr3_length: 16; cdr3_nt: TGCACCAGCAGCCAAGTGGGACAGGGAGAGAACACTGAAGCTTTCTTT; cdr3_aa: CTSSQVGQGENTEAFF
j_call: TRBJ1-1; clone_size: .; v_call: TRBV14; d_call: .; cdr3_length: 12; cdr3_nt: TGTGCCAGCGGGGGGCCAGGCACTGAAGCTTTCTTT; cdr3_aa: CASGGPGTEAFF
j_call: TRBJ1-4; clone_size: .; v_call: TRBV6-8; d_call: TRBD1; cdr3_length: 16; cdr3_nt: TGTGCCAGCAGTTACGGGGGGACAGGGGCTAATGAAAAACTGTTTTTT; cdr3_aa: CASSYGGTGANEKLFF
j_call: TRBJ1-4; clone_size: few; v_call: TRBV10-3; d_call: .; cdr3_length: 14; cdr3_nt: TGTGCCATCAGTGAGGGGGGGCGAAATGAAAAACTGTTTTTT; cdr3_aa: CAISEGGRNEKLFF
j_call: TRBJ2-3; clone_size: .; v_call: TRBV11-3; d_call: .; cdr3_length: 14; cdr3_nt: TGTGCCAGCAGCTTGGAGTTAACCACAGATACGCAGTATTTT; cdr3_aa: CASSLELTTDTQYF